The clone carrying this T cell receptor beta chain was detected a few times. The target antigen is unknown. This record belongs to a study of naive and memory T cell subsets. The study, taken as a whole, reports: Possibly reflecting memory cells re-expressing CD45RA, a few larger clonotypes occurred in naive repertoires, especially CD8.

V shed 0 bases and J shed 6 bases, with 12 bases lying between them. The germline V gene has CDR1 LGHNA and CDR2 YSLEER. This CDR3 is 14 amino acids long. Two oligonucleotides, mixed equimolar, formed the beta constant-region primer covering TRBC1 and TRBC2. Nested alpha and beta constant-region primers with the SP2 primer drove four PCR rounds on ligated cDNA. MiXCR, applied by TCRdb to the UMI-ligation and nested PCR reads, yields one record per CDR3 protein. The sample has around 140,000 distinct CDR3 sequences, approximately 22% seen once. The material sequenced was naive CD4+ T cells from blood. The rearrangement joins TRBV4-3 to TRBJ2-7, with D unclear. This TCR was recovered from a human donor in good health. The CDR3 loop reads CASSQDSQWGEQYF. The CDR3 bases are TGCGCCAGCAGCCAAGATTCCCAATGGGGCGAGCAGTACTTC.